Reported below is one T cell receptor beta chain. The target antigen is unknown. J lost 6 bases, V lost 2 bases, and 5 bases had no gene match. CDR3 length equals 13 residues. The V gene's germline CDR1 is DFQATT and CDR2 SNEGSKA (reference sequence). Aged roughly 6 to 100, donors were systemically healthy Caucasians from Russia. The data belong to a study of blood T cells in healthy people across ages. The authors ran a second PCR of roughly 7 to 11 cycles using a sample-barcoded 5' primer and a J-beta primer mix. TCRdb reprocessed the 5' RACE reads via MiXCR and lists one record per CDR3 protein. The sample comprises some 1 million distinct CDR3 sequences, 40% to 45% of which are singletons, and under 20% rests with the top ten. General observations from the study: From one million sequenced T cells, diversity estimates were lower bounds.

The sequenced sample was blood. V gene TRBV20-1 combines with J gene TRBJ2-3; TRBD2 agrees at 7 bases. This TCR was recovered from a woman in her fifties or sixties in good health. CDR3: CSARLAGADTQYF. The CDR3 bases are TGCAGTGCTAGACTTGCGGGAGCGGATACGCAGTATTTT.